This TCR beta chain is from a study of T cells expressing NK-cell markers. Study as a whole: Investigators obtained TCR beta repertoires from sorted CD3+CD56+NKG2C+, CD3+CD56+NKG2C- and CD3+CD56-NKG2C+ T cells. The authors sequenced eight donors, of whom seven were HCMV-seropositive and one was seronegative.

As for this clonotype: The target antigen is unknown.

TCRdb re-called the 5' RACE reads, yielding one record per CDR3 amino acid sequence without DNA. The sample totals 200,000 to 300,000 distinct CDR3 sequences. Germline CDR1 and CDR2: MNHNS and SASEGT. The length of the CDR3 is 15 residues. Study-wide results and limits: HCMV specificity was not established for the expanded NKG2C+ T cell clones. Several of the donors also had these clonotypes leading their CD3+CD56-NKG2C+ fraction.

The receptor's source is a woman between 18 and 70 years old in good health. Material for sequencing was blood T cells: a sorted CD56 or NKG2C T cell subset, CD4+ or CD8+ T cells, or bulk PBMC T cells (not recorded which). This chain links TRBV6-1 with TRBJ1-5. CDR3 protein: CASTRRAGTNQPQHF.